This T cell receptor beta chain came from a study of CD8+CD57+ T cells in acquired aplastic anemia. Study-level background: Average DNA yield from sorted CD4+ and CD8+ cells was around 3.2 ug.

Only patients with CD8+CD57+ cell expansion on flow cytometry were chosen for sequencing. The enrolled patients all had severe acquired aplastic anemia. The blood sampling took place in patients who had so far received no therapy. For CDR3 and TCR beta VDJ profiling, genomic DNA was the template used. TCRdb re-analysed the reads in MiXCR, keeping a single row per CDR3 protein. The table records roughly 120,000 distinct CDR3 sequences, 45% to 60% of them present only once. This clonotype was seen more than once but under ten times. V gave up 6 bases and J gave up 8 bases; unmatched junction bases: 8. CDR1 is ENHRY and CDR2 is SYGVKD in the germline V gene. This CDR3 is built from 13 residues.

This clonotype was sampled from a human donor with aplastic anemia. This rearrangement joins TRBV10-3 to TRBJ1-2, with 8 bases identical to TRBD1. The sequenced sample consisted of sorted CD4+, CD8+, or CD8+CD57+ T cells (not recorded which) from PBMCs. The CDR3 DNA reads TGTGCCATCAGCTTCCACAGGGGGGGCGGCTACACCTTC. It encodes CAISFHRGGGYTF.